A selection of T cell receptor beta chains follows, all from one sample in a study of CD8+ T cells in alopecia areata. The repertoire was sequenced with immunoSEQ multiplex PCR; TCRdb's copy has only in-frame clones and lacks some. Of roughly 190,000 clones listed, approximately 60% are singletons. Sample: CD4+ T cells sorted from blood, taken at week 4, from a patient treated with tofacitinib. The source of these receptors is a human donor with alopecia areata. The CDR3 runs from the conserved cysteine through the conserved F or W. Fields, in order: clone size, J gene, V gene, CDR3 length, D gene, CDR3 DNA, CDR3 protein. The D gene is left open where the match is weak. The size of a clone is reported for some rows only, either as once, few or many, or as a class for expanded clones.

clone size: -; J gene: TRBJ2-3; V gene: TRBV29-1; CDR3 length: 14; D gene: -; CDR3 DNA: TGCAGCGTTGAACAGGGGAGAGGCACAGATACGCAGTATTTT; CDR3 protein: CSVEQGRGTDTQYF
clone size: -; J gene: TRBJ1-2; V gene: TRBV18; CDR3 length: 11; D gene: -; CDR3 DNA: TGTGCCAGCTCACCAGGGAATGGCTACACCTTC; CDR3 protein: CASSPGNGYTF
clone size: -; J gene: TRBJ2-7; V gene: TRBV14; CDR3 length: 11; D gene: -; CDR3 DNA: TGTGCCAGCAGCCAGGGGGACGAGCAGTACTTC; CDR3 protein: CASSQGDEQYF
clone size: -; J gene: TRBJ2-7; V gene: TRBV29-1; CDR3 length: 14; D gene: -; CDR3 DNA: TGCAGCGTTCTGAAGCCGGGACTGAGCTACGAGCAGTACTTC; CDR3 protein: CSVLKPGLSYEQYF
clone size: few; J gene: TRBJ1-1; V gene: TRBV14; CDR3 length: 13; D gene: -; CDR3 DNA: TGTGCCAGCAGCCAATTAATCAGAACTGAAGCTTTCTTT; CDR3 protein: CASSQLIRTEAFF
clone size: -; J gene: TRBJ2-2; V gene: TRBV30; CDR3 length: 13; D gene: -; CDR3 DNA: TGTGGTCGGTCGGGACGGTACACCGGGGAGCTGTTTTTT; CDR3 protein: CGRSGRYTGELFF
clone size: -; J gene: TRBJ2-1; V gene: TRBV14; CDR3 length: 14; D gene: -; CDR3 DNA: TGTGCCAGCAGCTCACGGGGCCCCCCCAAGGAGCAGTTCTTC; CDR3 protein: CASSSRGPPKEQFF
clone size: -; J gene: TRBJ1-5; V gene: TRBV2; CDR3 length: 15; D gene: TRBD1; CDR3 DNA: TGTGCCAGCAATACCGGACAGGGAAACAATCAGCCCCAGCATTTT; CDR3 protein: CASNTGQGNNQPQHF
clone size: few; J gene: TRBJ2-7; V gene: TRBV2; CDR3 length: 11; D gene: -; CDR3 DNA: TGTGCCAGCAGTGGGATGTTCGAGCAGTACTTC; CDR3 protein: CASSGMFEQYF
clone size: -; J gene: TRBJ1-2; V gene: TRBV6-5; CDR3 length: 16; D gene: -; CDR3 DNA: TGTGCCAGCAGTTACGGGCGGGAGGGTCGTCGACTGGGCTACACCTTC; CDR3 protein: CASSYGREGRRLGYTF
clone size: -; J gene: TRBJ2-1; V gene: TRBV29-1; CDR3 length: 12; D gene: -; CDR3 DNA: TGCAGCGTTGACGACAGAAGCAATGAGCAGTTCTTC; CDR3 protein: CSVDDRSNEQFF
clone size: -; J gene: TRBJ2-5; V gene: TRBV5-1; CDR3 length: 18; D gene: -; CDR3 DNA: TGCGCCAGCAGGTCCCCCAGGGTCGCATCCGGGAAGGAAGAGACCCAGTACTTC; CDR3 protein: CASRSPRVASGKEETQYF
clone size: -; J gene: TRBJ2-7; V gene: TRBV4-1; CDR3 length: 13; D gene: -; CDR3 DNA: TGCGCCAGCAGCCAAGCGGGTTCATCCGAGCAGTACTTC; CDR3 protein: CASSQAGSSEQYF
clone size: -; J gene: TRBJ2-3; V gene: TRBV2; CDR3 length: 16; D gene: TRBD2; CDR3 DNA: TGTGCCAGCAGTCCGACTAGCGGGGGGAACACAGATACGCAGTATTTT; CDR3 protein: CASSPTSGGNTDTQYF
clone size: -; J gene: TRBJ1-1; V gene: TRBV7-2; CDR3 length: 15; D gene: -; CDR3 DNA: TGTGCCAGCAGCTTAGTTGGTAGGGTTGGCACTGAAGCTTTCTTT; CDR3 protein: CASSLVGRVGTEAFF
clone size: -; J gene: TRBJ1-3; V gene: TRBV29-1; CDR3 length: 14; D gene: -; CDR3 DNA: TGCGGGGGGAGGACAGCCGTCTCTGGAAACACCATATATTTT; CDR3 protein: CGGRTAVSGNTIYF
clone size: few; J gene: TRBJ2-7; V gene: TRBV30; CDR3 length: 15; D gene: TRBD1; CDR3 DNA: TGTGCCTGGAGTACCGGACAGGGGGCGGACGGCGAGCAGTACTTC; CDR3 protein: CAWSTGQGADGEQYF
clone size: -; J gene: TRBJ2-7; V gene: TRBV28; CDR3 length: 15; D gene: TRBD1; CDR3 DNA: TGTGCCAGCAGCAAACCAGGGGGCGCGTCCTACGAGCAGTACTTC; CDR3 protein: CASSKPGGASYEQYF
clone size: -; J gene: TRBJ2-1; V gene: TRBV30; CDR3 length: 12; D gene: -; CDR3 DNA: TGTGCCTGGAGTTCCCCCTACAATGAGCAGTTCTTC; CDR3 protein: CAWSSPYNEQFF
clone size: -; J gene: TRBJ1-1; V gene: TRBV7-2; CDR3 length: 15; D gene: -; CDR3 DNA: TGTGCCAGCAGCCAACAAGGGGCTTTGAACACTGAAGCTTTCTTT; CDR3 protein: CASSQQGALNTEAFF
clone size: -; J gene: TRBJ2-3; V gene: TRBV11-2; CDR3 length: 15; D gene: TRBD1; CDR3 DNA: TGTGCCACGGCCAAAACAGGGGGCTTGGGAGATACGCAGTATTTT; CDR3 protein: CATAKTGGLGDTQYF
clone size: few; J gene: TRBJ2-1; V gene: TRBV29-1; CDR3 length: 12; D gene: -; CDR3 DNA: TGCAGCGTTGTCCAGGGGTGGGATGAGCAGTTCTTC; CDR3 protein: CSVVQGWDEQFF
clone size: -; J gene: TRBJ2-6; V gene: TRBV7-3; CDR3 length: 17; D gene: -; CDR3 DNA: TGTGCCAGCAGCCCTAGAGGCAAGGGGCCCGGGGCCAACGTCCTGACTTTC; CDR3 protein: CASSPRGKGPGANVLTF
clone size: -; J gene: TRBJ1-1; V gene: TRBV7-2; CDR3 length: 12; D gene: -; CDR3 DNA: TGTGCCAGCAGCTCGTCTATATCTGAAGCTTTCTTT; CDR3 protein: CASSSSISEAFF
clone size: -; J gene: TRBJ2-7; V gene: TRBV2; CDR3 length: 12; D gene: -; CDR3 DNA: TGTGCCAGCAGCACAACAGGGTCCGAGCAGTACTTC; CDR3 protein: CASSTTGSEQYF
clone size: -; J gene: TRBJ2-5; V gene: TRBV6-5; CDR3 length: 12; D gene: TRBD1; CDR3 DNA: TGTGCCAGCCGGACAGGGGAAGAGACCCAGTACTTC; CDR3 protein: CASRTGEETQYF
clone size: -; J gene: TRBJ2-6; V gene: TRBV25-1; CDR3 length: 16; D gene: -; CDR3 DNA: TGTGCCAGCAGTGAAGGGATCTTCTCTGGGGCCAACGTCCTGACTTTC; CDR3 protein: CASSEGIFSGANVLTF
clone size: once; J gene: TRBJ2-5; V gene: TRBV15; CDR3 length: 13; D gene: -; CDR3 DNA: TGTGCCACCAGCAGAGGGTCGGGAGAGACCCAGTACTTC; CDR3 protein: CATSRGSGETQYF
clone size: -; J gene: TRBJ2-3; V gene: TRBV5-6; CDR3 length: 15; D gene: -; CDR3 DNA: TGTGCCAGCAGCTTGGGACTAGATGTAGGAGATACGCAGTATTTT; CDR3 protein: CASSLGLDVGDTQYF
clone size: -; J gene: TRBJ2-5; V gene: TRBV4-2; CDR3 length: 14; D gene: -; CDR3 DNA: TGTGCCAGCGGCTTTGTAGGGGACCAAGAGACCCAGTACTTC; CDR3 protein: CASGFVGDQETQYF
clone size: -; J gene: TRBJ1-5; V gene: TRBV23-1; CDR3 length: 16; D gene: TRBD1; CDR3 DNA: TGCGCCAGCAGCCAACGCGGGCAGGGGGCGGTTCAGCCCCAGCATTTT; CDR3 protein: CASSQRGQGAVQPQHF
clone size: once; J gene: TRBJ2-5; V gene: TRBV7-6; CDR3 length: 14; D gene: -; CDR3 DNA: TGTGCCAGCAGCCAAGAAGGGACTCCGGGGACCCAGTACTTC; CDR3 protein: CASSQEGTPGTQYF
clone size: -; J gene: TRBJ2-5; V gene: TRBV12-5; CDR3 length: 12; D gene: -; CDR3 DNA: TGTGCTAGTGGCTCCCAGGGGGAGACCCAGTACTTC; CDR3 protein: CASGSQGETQYF
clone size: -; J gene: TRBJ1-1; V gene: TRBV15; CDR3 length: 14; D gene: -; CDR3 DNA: TGTGCCACCAGCAGATCATATGTGAACACTGAAGCTTTCTTT; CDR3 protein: CATSRSYVNTEAFF
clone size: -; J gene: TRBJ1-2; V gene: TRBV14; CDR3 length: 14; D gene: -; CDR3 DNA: TGTGCCAGCAGCCCCCAGGTTGGATTCTATGGCTACACCTTC; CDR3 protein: CASSPQVGFYGYTF
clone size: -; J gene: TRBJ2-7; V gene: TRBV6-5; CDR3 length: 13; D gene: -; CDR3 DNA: TGTGCCAGCAGTTACAACCAACGCTACGAGCAGTACTTC; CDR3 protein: CASSYNQRYEQYF
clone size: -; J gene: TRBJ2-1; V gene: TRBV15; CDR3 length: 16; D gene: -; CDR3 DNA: TGTGCCACCAGCAGAGTTGGGGCTAGCCCTAACAATGAGCAGTTCTTC; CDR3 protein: CATSRVGASPNNEQFF
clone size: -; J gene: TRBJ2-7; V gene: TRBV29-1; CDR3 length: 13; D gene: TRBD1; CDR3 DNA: TGCAGCGTTACGGGACAGGGTTCGAACGAGCAGTACTTC; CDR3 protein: CSVTGQGSNEQYF
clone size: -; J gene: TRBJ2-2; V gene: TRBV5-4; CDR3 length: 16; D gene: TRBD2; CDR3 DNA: TGTGCCAGCAGCTCACCGGGACTAGCTTTACTCGGGGAGCTGTTTTTT; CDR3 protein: CASSSPGLALLGELFF
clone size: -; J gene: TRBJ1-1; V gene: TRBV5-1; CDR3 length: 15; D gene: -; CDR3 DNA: TGCGCCAGCAGCCCCCCGGCGGGGCATAGCACTGAAGCTTTCTTT; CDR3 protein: CASSPPAGHSTEAFF
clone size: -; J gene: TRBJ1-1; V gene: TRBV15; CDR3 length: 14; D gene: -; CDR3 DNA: TGTGCCACCAGCAGAGATAGGATGAACACTGAAGCTTTCTTT; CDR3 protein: CATSRDRMNTEAFF
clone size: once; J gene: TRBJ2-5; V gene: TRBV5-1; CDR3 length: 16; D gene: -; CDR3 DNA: TGCGCCAGCAGCTTGCGGAGTGAAGGGTACCAAGAGACCCAGTACTTC; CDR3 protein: CASSLRSEGYQETQYF